This T cell receptor beta chain appears in the sequencing data of a study of human T cells and chemical hapten exposure. This clonotype was detected a few times. The CDR3 is 12 residues long. The V gene lost 4 bases and the J gene lost 5 bases, with 6 bases spanning the gap. Germline V gene lookup returns CDR1 SNHLY and CDR2 FYNNEI. Original methodology: Samples contained a median of about 96,000 TCRs, with a range of roughly 23,224 to 700,000. One entry per CDR3 protein, called by TCRdb with MiXCR from the RACE reads. TCRdb, rather than the study authors, made the V and J calls. Among tens of thousands of distinct CDR3 sequences, 8% to 10% were seen once, and the ten largest hold roughly 8.8%. Documented time point: pre-sensitization, week 0. Treatment specified: therapeutic diphenylcyclopropenone sensitization with weekly scalp DPC.

The sequencing used whole blood, collected in connection with sensitization to the hapten diphenylcyclopropenone (DPC). The chain has TRBV2 and TRBJ2-1; D remains ambiguous. The sequence was obtained from a man aged 35-49 years with alopecia areata. Some clones in this sample may be carry-over from other donors' samples. CDR3 coding DNA: TGTGCCAGCAGTGTACAGCACAATGAGCAGTTCTTC. Amino acid sequence: CASSVQHNEQFF.